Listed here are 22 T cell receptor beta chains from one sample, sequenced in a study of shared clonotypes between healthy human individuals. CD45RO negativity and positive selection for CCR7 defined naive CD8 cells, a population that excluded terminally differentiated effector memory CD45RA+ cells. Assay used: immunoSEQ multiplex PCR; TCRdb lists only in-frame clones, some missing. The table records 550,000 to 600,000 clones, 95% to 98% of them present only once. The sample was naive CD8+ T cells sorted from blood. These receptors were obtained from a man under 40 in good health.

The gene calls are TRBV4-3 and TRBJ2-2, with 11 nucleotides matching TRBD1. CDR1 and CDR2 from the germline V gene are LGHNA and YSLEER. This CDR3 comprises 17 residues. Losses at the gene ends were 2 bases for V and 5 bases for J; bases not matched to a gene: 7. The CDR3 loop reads CASSQWDRGVSTGELFF. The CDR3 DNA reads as TGCGCCAGCAGCCAATGGGACAGGGGGGTCTCAACCGGGGAGCTGTTTTTT.

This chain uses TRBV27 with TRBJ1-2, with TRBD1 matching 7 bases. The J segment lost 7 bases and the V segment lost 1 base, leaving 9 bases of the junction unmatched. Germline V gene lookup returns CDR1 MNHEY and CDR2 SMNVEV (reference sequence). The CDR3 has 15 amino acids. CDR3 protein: CASSLWPLQGFGYTF. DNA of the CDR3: TGTGCCAGCAGTTTATGGCCGTTACAGGGGTTTGGCTACACCTTC.

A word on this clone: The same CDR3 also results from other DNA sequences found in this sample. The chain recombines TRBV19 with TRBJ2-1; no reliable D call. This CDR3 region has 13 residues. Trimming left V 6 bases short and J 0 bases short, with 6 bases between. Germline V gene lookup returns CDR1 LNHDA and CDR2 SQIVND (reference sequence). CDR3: CASSPSSYNEQFF. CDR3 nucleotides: TGTGCCAGTAGCCCGAGCTCCTACAATGAGCAGTTCTTC. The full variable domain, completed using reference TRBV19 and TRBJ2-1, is DGGITQSPKYLFRKEGQNVTLSCEQNLNHDAMYWYRQDPGQGLRLIYYSQIVNDFQKGDIAEGYSVSREKKESFPLTVTSAQKNPTAFYLCASSPSSYNEQFFGPGTRLTVL.

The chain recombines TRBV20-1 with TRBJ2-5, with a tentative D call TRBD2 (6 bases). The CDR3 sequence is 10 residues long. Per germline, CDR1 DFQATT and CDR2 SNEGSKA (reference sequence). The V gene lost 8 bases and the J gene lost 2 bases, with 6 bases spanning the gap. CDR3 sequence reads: CSLAQETQYF. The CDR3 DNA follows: TGCAGTCTAGCGCAAGAGACCCAGTACTTC.

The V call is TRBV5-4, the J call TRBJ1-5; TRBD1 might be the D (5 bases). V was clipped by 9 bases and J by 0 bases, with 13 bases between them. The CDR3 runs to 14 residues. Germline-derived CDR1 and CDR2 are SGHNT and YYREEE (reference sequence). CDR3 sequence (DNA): TGTGCCATGGGGGAAGGGAATAGCAATCAGCCCCAGCATTTT. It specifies CAMGEGNSNQPQHF.

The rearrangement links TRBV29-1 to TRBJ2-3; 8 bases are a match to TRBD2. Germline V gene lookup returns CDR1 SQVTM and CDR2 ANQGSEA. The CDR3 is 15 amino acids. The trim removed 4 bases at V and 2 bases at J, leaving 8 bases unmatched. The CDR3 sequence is CSVVPGGEATDTQYF. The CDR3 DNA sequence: TGCAGCGTTGTGCCGGGGGGGGAAGCCACAGATACGCAGTATTTT.

The CDR3 bases are TGTGCCAGCAGTGAATCTAGCGGAATTAGGGATACGCAGTATTTT. Translated, it gives CASSESSGIRDTQYF. The chain is built from TRBV2 and TRBJ2-3; TRBD2 aligns across 7 bases. The V gene's germline CDR1 is SNHLY and CDR2 FYNNEI. The ends lost 2 bases at V and 6 bases at J; junction bases unmatched: 8. This CDR3 comprises 15 residues.

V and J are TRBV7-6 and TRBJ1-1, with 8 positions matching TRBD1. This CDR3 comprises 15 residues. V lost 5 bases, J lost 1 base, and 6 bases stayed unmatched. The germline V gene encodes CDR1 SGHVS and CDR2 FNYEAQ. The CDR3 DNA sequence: TGTGCCAGCAGCCGTGGGACAGGTTCGAACACTGAAGCTTTCTTT. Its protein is CASSRGTGSNTEAFF.

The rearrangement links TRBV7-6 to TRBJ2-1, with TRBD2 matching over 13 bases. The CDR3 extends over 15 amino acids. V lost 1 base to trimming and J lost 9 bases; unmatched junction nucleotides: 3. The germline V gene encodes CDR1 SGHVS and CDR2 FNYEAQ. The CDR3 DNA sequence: TGTGCCAGCAGCTTAGTCACTAGCGGGAGGGGTGAGCAGTTCTTC. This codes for CASSLVTSGRGEQFF.

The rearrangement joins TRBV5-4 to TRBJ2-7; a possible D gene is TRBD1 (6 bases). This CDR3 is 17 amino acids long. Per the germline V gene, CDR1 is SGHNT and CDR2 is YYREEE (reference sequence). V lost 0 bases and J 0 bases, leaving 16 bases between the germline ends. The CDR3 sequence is CASSLVPTGRSSYEQYF. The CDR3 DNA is TGTGCCAGCAGCTTGGTCCCGACAGGTCGGAGCTCCTACGAGCAGTACTTC.

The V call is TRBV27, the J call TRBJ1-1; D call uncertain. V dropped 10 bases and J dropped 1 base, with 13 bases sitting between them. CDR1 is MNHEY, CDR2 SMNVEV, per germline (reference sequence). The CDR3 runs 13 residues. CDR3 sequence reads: CATSIFPNTEAFF. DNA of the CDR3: TGTGCCACCTCTATCTTCCCGAACACTGAAGCTTTCTTT.

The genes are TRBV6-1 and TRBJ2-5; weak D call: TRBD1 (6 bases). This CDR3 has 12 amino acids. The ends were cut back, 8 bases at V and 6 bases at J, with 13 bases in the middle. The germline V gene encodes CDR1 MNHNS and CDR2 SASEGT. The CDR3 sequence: CASGTGRQTQYF. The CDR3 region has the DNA TGTGCCAGCGGAACAGGGCGACAGACCCAGTACTTC.

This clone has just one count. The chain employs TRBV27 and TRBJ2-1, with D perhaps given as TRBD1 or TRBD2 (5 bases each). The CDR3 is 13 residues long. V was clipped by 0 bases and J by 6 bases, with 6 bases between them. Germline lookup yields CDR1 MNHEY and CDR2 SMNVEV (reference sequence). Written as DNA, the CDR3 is TGTGCCAGCAGTTTATCGGGGACCAATGAGCAGTTCTTC. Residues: CASSLSGTNEQFF.

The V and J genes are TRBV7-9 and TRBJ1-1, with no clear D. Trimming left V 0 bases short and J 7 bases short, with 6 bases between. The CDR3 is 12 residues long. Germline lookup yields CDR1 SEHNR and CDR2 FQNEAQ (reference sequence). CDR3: CASSLASVEAFF. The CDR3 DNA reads TGTGCCAGCAGCTTAGCGTCCGTTGAAGCTTTCTTT.

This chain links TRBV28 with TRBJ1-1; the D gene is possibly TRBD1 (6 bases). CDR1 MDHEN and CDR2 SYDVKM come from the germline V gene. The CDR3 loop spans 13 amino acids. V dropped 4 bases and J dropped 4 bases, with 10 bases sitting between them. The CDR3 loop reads CASSWRGVTEAFF. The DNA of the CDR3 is TGTGCCAGCAGTTGGAGGGGGGTCACTGAAGCTTTCTTT.

In DNA form, the CDR3 reads TGTGCCGGCCTATACAGGGACTACGAGCAGTACTTC. Amino acid sequence: CAGLYRDYEQYF. This sequence joins TRBV25-1 and TRBJ2-7; possibly TRBD1 for D (6 bases). Trimming cost V 11 bases and J 3 bases, with 14 bases left between them. The CDR3 sequence is 12 residues long. The germline gives CDR1 MGHDK, CDR2 SYGVNS.

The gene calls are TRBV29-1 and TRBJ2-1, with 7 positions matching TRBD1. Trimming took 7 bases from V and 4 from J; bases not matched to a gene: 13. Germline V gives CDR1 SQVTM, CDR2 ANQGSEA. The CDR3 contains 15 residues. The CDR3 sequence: CSGRQGPSLYNEQFF. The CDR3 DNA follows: TGCAGCGGTCGACAGGGTCCATCCCTTTACAATGAGCAGTTCTTC.

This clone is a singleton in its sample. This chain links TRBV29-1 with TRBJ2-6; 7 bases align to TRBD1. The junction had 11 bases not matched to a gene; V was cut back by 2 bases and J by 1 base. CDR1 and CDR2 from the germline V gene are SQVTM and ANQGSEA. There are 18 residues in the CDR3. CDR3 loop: CSVESYQGVGSGANVLTF. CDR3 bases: TGCAGCGTTGAATCCTATCAGGGGGTCGGGTCTGGGGCCAACGTCCTGACTTTC.

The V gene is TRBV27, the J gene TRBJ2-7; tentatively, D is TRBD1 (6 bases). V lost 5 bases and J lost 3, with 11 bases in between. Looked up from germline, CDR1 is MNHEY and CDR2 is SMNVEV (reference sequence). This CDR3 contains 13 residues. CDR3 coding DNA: TGTGCCAGCAGTCGGACAGCCTTCTACGAGCAGTACTTC. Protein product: CASSRTAFYEQYF.

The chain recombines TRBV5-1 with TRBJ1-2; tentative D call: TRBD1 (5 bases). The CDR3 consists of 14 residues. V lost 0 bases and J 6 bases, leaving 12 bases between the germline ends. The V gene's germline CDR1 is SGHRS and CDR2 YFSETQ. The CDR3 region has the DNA TGCGCCAGCAGCTTGGGGGGCGTGCTTAATGGCTACACCTTC. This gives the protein CASSLGGVLNGYTF. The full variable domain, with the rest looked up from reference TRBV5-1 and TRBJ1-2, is KAGVTQTPRYLIKTRGQQVTLSCSPISGHRSVSWYQQTPGQGLQFLFEYFSETQRNKGNFPGRFSGRQFSNSRSEMNVSTLELGDSALYLCASSLGGVLNGYTFGSGTRLTVV.

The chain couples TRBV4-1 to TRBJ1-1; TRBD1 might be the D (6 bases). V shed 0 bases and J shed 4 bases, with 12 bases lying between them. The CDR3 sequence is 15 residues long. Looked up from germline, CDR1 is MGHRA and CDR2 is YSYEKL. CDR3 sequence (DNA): TGCGCCAGCAGCCAAGAACAGGGAGGTGGCACTGAAGCTTTCTTT. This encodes CASSQEQGGGTEAFF.

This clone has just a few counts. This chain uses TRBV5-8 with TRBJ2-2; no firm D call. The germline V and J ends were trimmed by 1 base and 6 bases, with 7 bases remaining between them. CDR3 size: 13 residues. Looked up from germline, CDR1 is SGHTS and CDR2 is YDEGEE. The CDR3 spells CASSLLASGELFF. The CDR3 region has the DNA TGTGCCAGCAGCTTGTTAGCATCCGGGGAGCTGTTTTTT.